The next 14 T cell receptor beta chains were all read from a single sample in a study of blood T cell repertoires in COVID-19. Here immunoSEQ multiplex PCR was the method, and the copy in TCRdb shows in-frame clones only, minus some. This sample carries about 300,000 clones, around 90% of them seen once, and the ten largest clones take 1% to 1.5%. The sequenced material came from peripheral blood. These receptors were obtained from an older man with acute or convalescent COVID-19.

The V and J genes are TRBV19 and TRBJ2-3; D is perhaps TRBD1 (5 bases). V was trimmed by 5 bases and J by 3 bases, leaving 12 bases between them. The CDR3 contains 14 residues. The germline V gene encodes CDR1 LNHDA and CDR2 SQIVND (reference sequence). Written as DNA, the CDR3 is TGTGCCAGTAGTGTTCAGGGTAGGACAGATACGCAGTATTTT. Translating gives CASSVQGRTDTQYF.

This chain links TRBV7-9 with TRBJ1-1; 10 nucleotides line up with TRBD1. Germline CDR1 is SEHNR and CDR2 is FQNEAQ (reference sequence). The V gene end was trimmed by 8 bases and the J gene end by 5 bases; junction bases not matched to a gene: 14. CDR3 size: 16 residues. The CDR3 loop is CASSQRQGARGTEAFF. CDR3 nucleotides: TGTGCCAGCTCCCAGAGACAGGGGGCGCGGGGTACTGAAGCTTTCTTT.

The chain links TRBV5-6 to TRBJ2-3; D uncertain. CDR1 is SGHDT and CDR2 is YYEEEE in the germline V gene. V was clipped by 4 bases and J by 1 base, with 7 bases between them. The CDR3 is 13 amino acids. The CDR3 is CASSHQGTDTQYF. The CDR3 DNA is TGTGCCAGCAGCCATCAGGGCACAGATACGCAGTATTTT.

This chain links TRBV29-1 with TRBJ2-2, with D possibly TRBD1 on 6 matching bases. V shed 7 bases and J shed 2 bases, with 11 bases lying between them. This CDR3 is 13 amino acids long. Per the germline V gene, CDR1 is SQVTM and CDR2 is ANQGSEA. CDR3 sequence reads: CSAKTGNTGELFF. CDR3 nucleotides: TGCAGCGCGAAGACAGGTAACACCGGGGAGCTGTTTTTT.

The rearrangement joins TRBV19 to TRBJ1-1; D remains unclear. The ends were cut back, 4 bases at V and 1 base at J, with 10 bases in the middle. The CDR3 is 14 residues long. Germline V gives CDR1 LNHDA, CDR2 SQIVND (reference sequence). The CDR3 reads CASSNRHPNTEAFF. For the CDR3, the DNA is TGTGCCAGTAGTAACCGACACCCGAACACTGAAGCTTTCTTT.

The rearrangement uses TRBV19 and TRBJ1-5, with a weak D call TRBD1 (6 bases). V gave up 0 bases and J gave up 6 bases, with 15 bases separating them. CDR1 is LNHDA and CDR2 is SQIVND in the germline V gene (reference sequence). The CDR3 spans 16 residues. As DNA, the CDR3 is TGTGCCAGTAGTATAGAGGGGACACAAAGGCGTCAGCCCCAGCATTTT. Encoded protein: CASSIEGTQRRQPQHF.

CDR3 residues: CASSQGNGNTIYF. CDR3 in DNA: TGCGCCAGCAGTCAGGGCAATGGAAACACCATATATTTT. V and J are TRBV5-1 and TRBJ1-3; possible D gene TRBD1, 5 bases. V was shortened by 5 bases and J by 3 bases, with 9 bases between the two germline ends. Germline loops: CDR1 SGHRS, CDR2 YFSETQ. The CDR3 consists of 13 residues.

The chain uses TRBV28 and TRBJ1-2; weak D call: TRBD1 (6 bases). The germline gives CDR1 MDHEN, CDR2 SYDVKM. This CDR3 has 16 amino acids. Between the trimmed V and J ends, which lost 1 base and 4 bases, there was a span of 16 bases. The CDR3 DNA reads TGTGCCAGCAGTTTATCTGCGACAGGTCAAATCTATGGCTACACCTTC. This gives the protein CASSLSATGQIYGYTF.

The chain has TRBV11-2 and TRBJ2-7, with 10 bases aligning to TRBD2. Germline loops: CDR1 SGHAT, CDR2 FQNNGV. The CDR3 runs to 16 residues. Trimming took 2 bases from V and 2 from J; bases not matched to a gene: 6. The CDR3 protein is CASSLTLAGDAYEQYF. CDR3 DNA: TGTGCCAGCAGCTTAACCCTAGCGGGGGACGCCTACGAGCAGTACTTC. The full variable domain, completed using reference TRBV11-2 and TRBJ2-7, is EAGVAQSPRYKIIEKRQSVAFWCNPISGHATLYWYQQILGQGPKLLIQFQNNGVVDDSQLPKDRFSAERLKGVDSTLKIQPAKLEDSAVYLCASSLTLAGDAYEQYFGPGTRLTVT.

The chain carries TRBV6-5 and TRBJ2-7, with TRBD1 matching 9 bases. The CDR3 is 13 residues long. Per germline, CDR1 MNHEY and CDR2 SVGAGI. Trimming took 7 bases from V and 4 from J; bases not matched to a gene: 5. CDR3 DNA sequence: TGTGCCAGCAACCGGGACAGGGCGTACGAGCAGTACTTC. Translating gives CASNRDRAYEQYF.

J is TRBJ1-4 and V is TRBV4-2; 10 bases are a match to TRBD1. The V gene's germline CDR1 is LGHNA and CDR2 YNFKEQ. The trim removed 3 bases at V and 6 bases at J, leaving 4 bases unmatched. The CDR3 contains 15 residues. In DNA form, the CDR3 reads TGTGCCAGCAGCCAGTCCGGGACAGGGGATGAAAAACTGTTTTTT. As protein: CASSQSGTGDEKLFF.

The chain combines TRBV4-1 with TRBJ2-1; 8 bases are a match to TRBD2. The CDR3 consists of 13 residues. J gave up 7 bases and V 4 bases, and 3 bases lay outside the gene matches. Per the germline V gene, CDR1 is MGHRA and CDR2 is YSYEKL. The CDR3 DNA is TGCGCCAGCAGCCTTCTAGCGGGTAATGAGCAGTTCTTC. Residues: CASSLLAGNEQFF.

This clone was observed a single time. The rearrangement links TRBV4-1 to TRBJ2-1, with 9 bases identical to TRBD2. From germline, CDR1 is MGHRA and CDR2 YSYEKL. With V trimmed by 0 bases and J by 6 bases, 9 bases remained unmatched. This CDR3 is 17 amino acids long. Here the CDR3 reads CASSQEGGRALGNEQFF. CDR3 sequence (DNA): TGCGCCAGCAGCCAAGAGGGCGGGAGGGCCTTGGGCAATGAGCAGTTCTTC.

The chain has TRBV18 and TRBJ2-7; TRBD1 matches at 7 bases. Germline lookup yields CDR1 KGHSH and CDR2 LQKENI. The CDR3 length is 15 residues. Trimming removed 4 bases from V and 0 bases from J; junction bases left unmatched: 6. In DNA form, the CDR3 reads TGTGCCAGCTCACAATACCGGGACAGCTCCTACGAGCAGTACTTC. Translation gives CASSQYRDSSYEQYF. Drawing the rest from reference TRBV18 and TRBJ2-7, the complete variable domain is NAGVMQNPRHLVRRRGQEARLRCSPMKGHSHVYWYRQLPEEGLKFMVYLQKENIIDESGMPKERFSAEFPKEGPSILRIQQVVRGDSAAYFCASSQYRDSSYEQYFGPGTRLTVT.